This T cell receptor beta chain was retrieved from a study of cytomegalovirus exposure and HLA in healthy donors. PCR involved 60 Vbeta and 13 Jbeta primers. As processed by the authors: An analysis performed later counted 81 million or so unique TCR beta chains (roughly 11 million of them shared). Data came from immunoSEQ multiplex PCR; TCRdb stores just in-frame clones and leaves some out. That table supplies the V and J calls and clone size; D and trimming were determined from the DNA. This table holds about 160,000 clones, under 90% found once. Sequencing was performed on PBMCs. This clonotype was obtained from a man between 18 and 29 years old in good health and CMV-seronegative.

The CDR3 DNA reads as TGTGCCAGCAGCCTACGACAGTATCAAGAGACCCAGTACTTC. Its protein is CASSLRQYQETQYF. The V call is TRBV5-5, the J call TRBJ2-5; possibly TRBD1 for D (5 bases). Germline CDR1 and CDR2: SGHKS and YYEKEE (reference sequence). The CDR3 totals 14 residues. Trimming took 4 bases from V and 2 from J, leaving 12 bases between them.